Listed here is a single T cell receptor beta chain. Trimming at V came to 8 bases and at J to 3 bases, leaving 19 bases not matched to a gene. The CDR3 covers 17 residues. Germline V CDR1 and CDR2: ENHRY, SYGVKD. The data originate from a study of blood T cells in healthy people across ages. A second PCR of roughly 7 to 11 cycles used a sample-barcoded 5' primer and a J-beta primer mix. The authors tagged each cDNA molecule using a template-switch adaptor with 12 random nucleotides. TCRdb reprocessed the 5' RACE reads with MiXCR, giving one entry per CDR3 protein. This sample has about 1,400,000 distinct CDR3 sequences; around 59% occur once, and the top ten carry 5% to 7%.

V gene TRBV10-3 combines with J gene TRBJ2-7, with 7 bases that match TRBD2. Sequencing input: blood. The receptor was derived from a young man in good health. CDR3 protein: CAIGTMSLGLVFYEQYF. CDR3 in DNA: TGTGCCATCGGTACGATGAGCCTCGGACTAGTGTTCTACGAGCAGTACTTC.